These 27 T cell receptor beta chains were sequenced from one sample in a study of T cells after yellow fever vaccination. A single record per CDR3 protein comes from TCRdb applying MiXCR to the 5' RACE reads. The sample consists of 250,000 to 350,000 distinct CDR3 sequences, around 7% of them appearing once. Sequenced material: PBMCs, taken more than 40 days after the first yellow fever vaccination. The receptors originated from a man aged 18 to 29 who received the YFV17D yellow fever vaccine.

The CDR3 region is CASSNFGSGANVLTF. The CDR3 bases are TGTGCCAGCAGCAATTTTGGCTCTGGGGCCAACGTCCTGACTTTC. The chain joins TRBV12-3 or TRBV12-4 to TRBJ2-6; D uncertain. The V gene lost 6 bases and the J gene lost 0 bases, with 9 bases spanning the gap. This CDR3 region has 15 residues.

A few counts support this clonotype. The V gene is TRBV19, the J gene TRBJ1-6; D remains unclear. V lost 3 bases to trimming and J lost 7 bases, with 13 bases between them. Germline CDR1 LNHDA, CDR2 SQIVND (reference sequence). The CDR3 has 15 amino acids. CDR3 sequence (DNA): TGTGCCAGTAGTATCTCGGCAGCTCTAAATTCACCCCTCCACTTT. Its translation: CASSISAALNSPLHF. The full variable domain, rest sourced from reference TRBV19 and TRBJ1-6, is DGGITQSPKYLFRKEGQNVTLSCEQNLNHDAMYWYRQDPGQGLRLIYYSQIVNDFQKGDIAEGYSVSREKKESFPLTVTSAQKNPTAFYLCASSISAALNSPLHFGNGTRLTVT.

For the CDR3, the DNA is TGTGCCAGCAGTCGGCTGACAGGGATTCGCGAGCAGTACGTC. It is translated as CASSRLTGIREQYV. V is TRBV6-2 or TRBV6-3 and J is TRBJ2-7; the match to TRBD1 covers 7 bases. V shed 5 bases and J 6 bases; nucleotides not matched to a gene: 10. This CDR3 has 14 amino acids. Per germline, CDR1 MNHEY and CDR2 SVGEGT.

This clonotype was counted a few times. The chain recombines TRBV9 with TRBJ2-3; 8 nucleotides align to TRBD2. Losses at the gene ends were 5 bases for V and 1 base for J; bases not matched to a gene: 9. The CDR3 is 16 residues long. CDR1 and CDR2 (germline): SGDLS, YYNGEE. CDR3 in amino acids: CASRETSGGGTDTQYF. CDR3 nucleotide sequence: TGTGCCAGCAGAGAAACAAGCGGGGGTGGCACAGATACGCAGTATTTT.

Concerning this clonotype itself: A read error is possible here, since a much larger clone lies one base away. The genes are TRBV6-2 or TRBV6-3 and TRBJ2-1; 11 bases are a match to TRBD2. This CDR3 has 16 amino acids. Germline V gives CDR1 MNHEY, CDR2 SVGEGT. The CDR3 DNA reads as TGTGCCAGCAGTGACCACACTAGCGGGGGCTACAATGAGCCGTTCTTC. Protein: CASSDHTSGGYNEPFF.

The chain has TRBV7-8 and TRBJ2-7; D gene ambiguous. Germline-derived CDR1 and CDR2 are SGHVS and FQNEAQ. The CDR3 is 13 residues long. The V end lost 5 bases, the J end lost 1 base, and 9 bases lay between the germline ends. The DNA of the CDR3 is TGTGCCAGCAGCCCCTTTTCATCCTACGAGCAGTACTTC. Its translation: CASSPFSSYEQYF.

This clonotype was seen a handful of times. J is TRBJ1-1 and V is TRBV7-2; possibly TRBD1 for D (6 bases). Germline V gene data show CDR1 as SGHTA and CDR2 as FQGNSA. This CDR3 spans 15 amino acids. V was trimmed by 3 bases and J by 4 bases, leaving 15 bases between them. The CDR3 region is CASSLSRGLGTEAFF. The CDR3 DNA reads TGTGCCAGCAGCTTGAGTAGGGGGTTGGGCACTGAAGCTTTCTTT.

This rearrangement joins TRBV6-2 or TRBV6-3 to TRBJ1-2, with D perhaps TRBD1 (6 bases). Trimming took off 4 bases at V and 6 bases at J, with 12 bases between the two ends. Germline assignment: CDR1 MNHEY and CDR2 SVGEGT. The CDR3 has 13 amino acids. CDR3: CASSLTDSDGYTF. The CDR3 DNA sequence: TGTGCCAGCAGTTTGACGGACAGCGATGGCTACACCTTC.

This clonotype was counted many times. V gene TRBV27 combines with J gene TRBJ1-1; no reliable D call. CDR1 is MNHEY, CDR2 SMNVEV, per germline (reference sequence). This CDR3 spans 13 amino acids. Deletions cut 9 bases from V and 1 base from J, with 12 bases between. The CDR3 nucleotides read TGTGCCAGTTGGTGGCAGCCGAACACTGAAGCTTTCTTT. The encoded protein is CASWWQPNTEAFF.

The genes are TRBV29-1 and TRBJ1-3; 8 positions match TRBD1. V was pared by 3 bases and J by 1 base, with 8 bases of the junction left unmatched. The germline V gene has CDR1 SQVTM and CDR2 ANQGSEA. The CDR3 has 16 amino acids. This CDR3 is CSVDPRQGASGNTIYF. The CDR3 nucleotides are TGCAGCGTTGATCCGCGGCAGGGGGCATCTGGAAACACCATATATTTT.

The V call is TRBV14, the J call TRBJ2-3, with 8 bases aligning to TRBD2. With V trimmed by 4 bases and J by 1 base, 10 bases remained unmatched. Germline V gene lookup returns CDR1 SGHDN and CDR2 FVKESK. The CDR3 length is 17 residues. The CDR3 DNA reads TGTGCCAGCAGCCTGGACATCGCAGCGGGGGGCACAGATACGCAGTATTTT. Its protein is CASSLDIAAGGTDTQYF. Variable domain in full (rest from reference TRBV14 and TRBJ2-3): EAGVTQFPSHSVIEKGQTVTLRCDPISGHDNLYWYRRVMGKEIKFLLHFVKESKQDESGMPNNRFLAERTGGTYSTLKVQPAELEDSGVYFCASSLDIAAGGTDTQYFGPGTRLTVL.

The chain's CDR3 is CASSEVARASTDTQYF. DNA for the CDR3: TGTGCCAGCAGTGAGGTGGCTAGGGCTAGCACAGATACGCAGTATTTT. The V gene is TRBV2, the J gene TRBJ2-3; D is uncertain. Germline-derived CDR1 and CDR2 are SNHLY and FYNNEI. Between the trimmed V and J ends, which lost 3 bases and 0 bases, there was a span of 13 bases. CDR3 length equals 16 residues.

This clonotype appeared a few times. This chain connects TRBV5-1 to TRBJ2-2, with D possibly TRBD1 on 6 matching bases. Germline-derived CDR1 and CDR2 are SGHRS and YFSETQ. The length of the CDR3 is 15 residues. Trimming left V 4 bases short and J 5 bases short, with 15 bases between. CDR3 sequence (DNA): TGCGCCAGCAGCCGTGGGACAATACGTACCGGGGAGCTGTTTTTT. Protein: CASSRGTIRTGELFF.

V gene TRBV6-2 or TRBV6-3 combines with J gene TRBJ2-3; 9 bases match TRBD2. The junction had 8 bases not matched to a gene; V was cut back by 2 bases and J by 5 bases. The CDR3 has 16 residues. The V gene's germline CDR1 is MNHEY and CDR2 SVGEGT. CDR3 protein: CASSYPQRGAGDTQYF. CDR3 in DNA: TGTGCCAGCAGTTACCCCCAGCGGGGGGCTGGAGATACGCAGTATTTT.

The chain is built from TRBV7-2 and TRBJ1-1; 8 nucleotides match TRBD1. Germline loops: CDR1 SGHTA, CDR2 FQGNSA. V gave up 3 bases and J gave up 5 bases; unmatched junction bases: 5. The CDR3 runs 14 residues. As DNA, the CDR3 is TGTGCCAGCAGCTTTACAGGGGGGGCGACTGAAGCTTTCTTT. Its protein product is CASSFTGGATEAFF.

This clonotype was detected ten times or more. This chain links TRBV12-3 or TRBV12-4 with TRBJ2-3; tentatively, D is TRBD1 or TRBD2 (6 bases each). The CDR3 covers 16 residues. Trimming removed 2 bases from V and 2 bases from J, with 14 bases in between. The CDR3 sequence is CASSLRWGALTDTQYF. CDR3 nucleotides: TGTGCCAGCAGTTTAAGGTGGGGGGCCCTCACAGATACGCAGTATTTT.

The chain combines TRBV25-1 with TRBJ1-1, with D unresolved. The CDR3 contains 12 residues. Germline CDR1 MGHDK, CDR2 SYGVNS. Deletions cut 7 bases from V and 1 base from J, with 7 bases between. The CDR3 bases are TGTGCCAGCACCCTAGGGAACACTGAAGCTTTCTTT. It is translated as CASTLGNTEAFF.

This clonotype was picked up many times. The chain is built from TRBV29-1 and TRBJ1-1, with 9 bases lining up with TRBD1. Germline-derived CDR1 and CDR2 are SQVTM and ANQGSEA. The CDR3 extends over 13 amino acids. Trimming at V came to 5 bases and at J to 3 bases, leaving 4 bases not matched to a gene. The CDR3 DNA sequence: TGCAGCGTTTTTACAGGGGGCGACACTGAAGCTTTCTTT. Translated, it gives CSVFTGGDTEAFF.

This clonotype has more than one count but fewer than ten. The V and J genes are TRBV7-6 and TRBJ1-2; D unclear. V shed 5 bases and J shed 2 bases, with 15 bases lying between them. The CDR3 consists of 15 residues. CDR1 SGHVS and CDR2 FNYEAQ come from the germline V gene. DNA for the CDR3: TGTGCCAGCAGCCCAGTCGCAATTACCAACTATGGCTACACCTTC. Translation: CASSPVAITNYGYTF.

This clonotype was recorded a few times. The chain joins TRBV20-1 to TRBJ2-5; weak D call: TRBD1 (5 bases). CDR1 and CDR2 from the germline V gene are DFQATT and SNEGSKA (reference sequence). Trimming left V 6 bases short and J 1 base short, with 12 bases between. This CDR3 contains 13 residues. The CDR3 nucleotides read TGCAGTGCCTCGGCAGGGTCCCAAGAGACCCAGTACTTC. Amino acid sequence: CSASAGSQETQYF.

The chain uses TRBV5-1 and TRBJ1-6; D not resolved. Germline CDR1 SGHRS, CDR2 YFSETQ. The length of the CDR3 is 17 residues. The V end was cut by 2 bases, the J end by 5 bases, with 17 bases between. CDR3 amino acids: CASSFLPGDNDNSPLHF. The CDR3 DNA reads TGCGCCAGCAGCTTTCTCCCCGGAGATAATGATAATTCACCCCTCCACTTT.

The CDR3: CASSVGPFRNEKLFF. The CDR3 bases are TGTGCCAGCAGCGTAGGACCCTTCAGGAATGAAAAACTGTTTTTT. The genes are TRBV9 and TRBJ1-4; unclear D gene. Per germline, CDR1 SGDLS and CDR2 YYNGEE. The ends were cut back, 0 bases at V and 5 bases at J, with 11 bases in the middle. This CDR3 is built from 15 residues.

The chain joins TRBV7-9 to TRBJ2-6; D not resolved. Per germline, CDR1 SEHNR and CDR2 FQNEAQ (reference sequence). The length of the CDR3 is 15 residues. Trimming left V 1 base short and J 1 base short, with 5 bases between. This CDR3 is CASSLVLSGANVLTF. The CDR3 coding sequence is TGTGCCAGCAGCTTAGTCCTATCTGGGGCCAACGTCCTGACTTTC.

In its sample, this clonotype was seen a few times. The chain links TRBV6-5 to TRBJ1-3, with unresolved D. Germline CDR1 reads MNHEY; CDR2 reads SVGAGI. Trimming left V 6 bases short and J 0 bases short, with 9 bases between. There are 14 residues in the CDR3. CDR3 sequence (DNA): TGTGCCAGCAGGGCGCTTGCCTCTGGAAACACCATATATTTT. It specifies CASRALASGNTIYF.

This clonotype showed up just a few times. V usage is TRBV6-5 and J usage is TRBJ2-1; no firm D call. Looked up from germline, CDR1 is MNHEY and CDR2 is SVGAGI. The V gene lost 7 bases and the J gene lost 5 bases, with 18 bases spanning the gap. This CDR3 is 15 amino acids long. The CDR3 coding sequence is TGTGCCAGCACCACCGGACCCCGGGCCGACAATGAGCAGTTCTTC. Amino acid sequence: CASTTGPRADNEQFF.

The rearrangement links TRBV6-5 to TRBJ2-1; D is perhaps TRBD2 (5 bases). Germline V gene data show CDR1 as MNHEY and CDR2 as SVGAGI. The length of the CDR3 is 14 residues. Trimming pared 6 bases from V and 6 bases from J, leaving 15 bases between. The CDR3 DNA reads as TGTGCCAGCAGAAGCCCCGGGGATATCAATGAGCAGTTCTTC. This sequence encodes CASRSPGDINEQFF.

The table lists this clonotype with a few counts. The chain joins TRBV10-3 to TRBJ2-7, with 7 bases matching TRBD1. There are 14 residues in the CDR3. CDR1 is ENHRY and CDR2 is SYGVKD in the germline V gene. V shed 6 bases, J shed 3 bases, and the junction held 8 bases outside the gene matches. CDR3 sequence: CAIRTTGVNYEQYF. DNA for the CDR3: TGTGCCATCAGGACCACAGGGGTAAACTACGAGCAGTACTTC.